The 23 T cell receptor beta chains given below trace back to one sample, sequenced in a study of T cell changes during pregnancy in multiple sclerosis. Using immunoSEQ multiplex PCR, the repertoire was profiled, and TCRdb retains in-frame clones only, with some absent. Of 20,000 or so clones detected, roughly 88% appear once; the ten largest clones hold roughly 6%. The sample here was CD8+ T cells from peripheral blood mononuclear cells, taken after pregnancy. Receptors were obtained from a female donor in good health, enrolled as a control in a pregnancy study.

This clone was counted a few times. This chain links TRBV5-1 with TRBJ2-1, with TRBD2 matching over 9 bases. This CDR3 has 17 amino acids. Germline lookup yields CDR1 SGHRS and CDR2 YFSETQ. J was trimmed by 8 bases and V by 7 bases; bases with no gene match: 19. CDR3 DNA sequence: TGCGCCAGCGGGGGGGGAGCGGGGGGCCAATACTCTCATGAGCAGTTCTTC. This codes for CASGGGAGGQYSHEQFF. Based on the CDR3 plus reference TRBV5-1 and TRBJ2-1, the full variable domain is KAGVTQTPRYLIKTRGQQVTLSCSPISGHRSVSWYQQTPGQGLQFLFEYFSETQRNKGNFPGRFSGRQFSNSRSEMNVSTLELGDSALYLCASGGGAGGQYSHEQFFGPGTRLTVL.

This chain uses TRBV11-2 with TRBJ2-3; D might be TRBD2 (6 bases). Germline assignment: CDR1 SGHAT and CDR2 FQNNGV. The CDR3 consists of 15 residues. V dropped 4 bases and J dropped 6 bases, with 17 bases sitting between them. As DNA, the CDR3 is TGTGCCAGCAGCTCAATCCGGGACTCCCTTGATACGCAGTATTTT. This gives the protein CASSSIRDSLDTQYF.

As DNA, the CDR3 is TGTGCCATCAGTGATGAGTCCAAGGGGGGGCGCGAGCAGTACTTC. Residues: CAISDESKGGREQYF. This chain links TRBV10-3 with TRBJ2-7; TRBD2 is a possible D gene (7 bases). Trimming pared 3 bases from V and 6 bases from J, leaving 18 bases between. Germline CDR1 ENHRY, CDR2 SYGVKD. This CDR3 region has 15 residues.

This clone appeared a few times. The chain carries TRBV27 and TRBJ1-1; 7 bases align to TRBD1. Germline trimming cut 5 bases from V and 7 bases from J; bases unmatched to any gene: 4. Germline V gene lookup returns CDR1 MNHEY and CDR2 SMNVEV (reference sequence). The CDR3 has 12 residues. CDR3 amino acids: CASSTGTVEAFF. CDR3 bases: TGTGCCAGCAGTACCGGGACAGTTGAAGCTTTCTTT.

The rearrangement links TRBV6-5 to TRBJ2-5, with TRBD2 as a possible D gene (5 bases). The J call is doubtful: the DNA matches TRBJ2-7 better. The CDR3 length is 14 residues. The germline V gene has CDR1 MNHEY and CDR2 SVGAGI. The CDR3 sequence is CASSYLGIPYEQYF. As DNA, the CDR3 is TGTGCCAGCAGTTACCTCGGGATCCCCTACGAGCAGTACTTC.

As DNA, the CDR3 is TGTGCCAGCAGGTTGACAGGCTATAGCAATCAGCCCCAGCATTTT. Protein sequence: CASRLTGYSNQPQHF. The chain is built from TRBV27 and TRBJ1-5; tentative D call: TRBD1 (6 bases). V lost 6 bases and J lost 0, with 12 bases in between. This CDR3 contains 15 residues. Germline CDR1 MNHEY, CDR2 SMNVEV (reference sequence).

CDR3 protein: CASRPSPGTGYYEQYF. The CDR3 DNA reads TGTGCCAGCAGACCCAGCCCCGGGACAGGGTACTACGAGCAGTACTTC. The chain has TRBV28 and TRBJ2-7; 9 bases fit TRBD1. The V segment lost 6 bases and the J segment 3 bases; nucleotides outside the gene matches: 12. The germline V gene encodes CDR1 MDHEN and CDR2 SYDVKM. The CDR3 loop spans 16 amino acids.

The V and J genes are TRBV6-5 and TRBJ2-7; 9 bases are shared with TRBD2. CDR3 size: 15 residues. Germline-derived CDR1 and CDR2 are MNHEY and SVGAGI. The V gene end was trimmed by 1 base and the J gene end by 6 bases; junction bases not matched to a gene: 7. The DNA of the CDR3 is TGTGCCAGCAGTTACTGCGGCGGGGGGGTCTGCGAGCAGTACTTC. Translating it yields CASSYCGGGVCEQYF.

The rearrangement links TRBV2 to TRBJ1-2; D is possibly TRBD1 (6 bases). The CDR3 consists of 17 residues. Germline V lookup: CDR1 SNHLY, CDR2 FYNNEI. V was shortened by 7 bases and J by 0 bases, with 21 bases between the two germline ends. The CDR3 nucleotides are TGTGCCAGCACCCCCCCCGGGACATCTCGGACTAACTATGGCTACACCTTC. It encodes CASTPPGTSRTNYGYTF.

This clone rates as medium-sized. This chain uses TRBV5-1 with TRBJ1-4; 8 bases agree with TRBD1. The CDR3 contains 15 residues. Germline-derived CDR1 and CDR2 are SGHRS and YFSETQ. J was trimmed by 5 bases and V by 2 bases; bases with no gene match: 5. The CDR3 DNA sequence: TGCGCCAGCAGCTTTGCAGGGGGCTGGAATGAAAAACTGTTTTTT. This gives the protein CASSFAGGWNEKLFF. The full variable domain, in which reference TRBV5-1 and TRBJ1-4 provide the parts outside the CDR3, is KAGVTQTPRYLIKTRGQQVTLSCSPISGHRSVSWYQQTPGQGLQFLFEYFSETQRNKGNFPGRFSGRQFSNSRSEMNVSTLELGDSALYLCASSFAGGWNEKLFFGSGTQLSVL.

V usage is TRBV4-3 and J usage is TRBJ2-1, with D possibly being TRBD1 (7 bases). This CDR3 spans 20 amino acids. CDR1 LGHNA and CDR2 YSLEER come from the germline V gene. V dropped 4 bases and J dropped 0 bases, with 25 bases sitting between them. This CDR3 is CASSLTYQGGPTYSYNEQFF. CDR3 coding DNA: TGCGCCAGCAGCCTGACGTATCAGGGGGGCCCCACGTACTCCTACAATGAGCAGTTCTTC.

J is TRBJ2-3 and V is TRBV10-3; 7 nucleotides agree with TRBD1. There are 15 residues in the CDR3. Germline V CDR1 and CDR2: ENHRY, SYGVKD. Germline trimming cut 6 bases from V and 4 bases from J; bases unmatched to any gene: 10. The CDR3 nucleotides read TGTGCCATCAGCCGGGACAGTGTAGGGGCAGATACGCAGTATTTT. Protein sequence: CAISRDSVGADTQYF.

This chain uses TRBV6-6 with TRBJ2-3; D gene uncertain. Per the germline V gene, CDR1 is MNHNY and CDR2 is SVGAGI (reference sequence). There are 14 residues in the CDR3. Between the trimmed V and J ends, which lost 0 bases and 2 bases, there was a span of 6 bases. CDR3 amino acids: CASSYSSDTDTQYF. The CDR3 DNA is TGTGCCAGCAGTTACTCGAGTGACACAGATACGCAGTATTTT.

The chain employs TRBV5-8 and TRBJ1-1, with D uncertain. Germline V gene lookup returns CDR1 SGHTS and CDR2 YDEGEE. With 7 bases removed from V and 7 bases from J, the gap between germline ends came to 20 bases. The CDR3 extends over 14 amino acids. CDR3 bases: TGTGCCAGCTCCTTGGATGACAAGGTCCGTGAAGCTTTCTTT. Protein sequence: CASSLDDKVREAFF.

The rearrangement links TRBV19 to TRBJ1-1; D remains ambiguous. Germline V gene data show CDR1 as LNHDA and CDR2 as SQIVND (reference sequence). Trimming cost V 10 bases and J 5 bases, with 11 bases left between them. The CDR3 has 11 residues. The CDR3 spells CATGPGTEAFF. The CDR3 DNA is TGTGCCACTGGGCCTGGGACTGAAGCTTTCTTT.

V is TRBV6-5 and J is TRBJ1-1; no definite D call. CDR3 length equals 14 residues. Germline V gene lookup returns CDR1 MNHEY and CDR2 SVGAGI. The V end was cut by 5 bases, the J end by 6 bases, with 16 bases between. CDR3 protein: CASSESSSPAEAFF. The CDR3 DNA reads as TGTGCCAGCAGTGAATCATCGAGTCCCGCTGAAGCTTTCTTT.

The rearrangement uses TRBV19 and TRBJ1-2; the match to TRBD1 covers 8 bases. Germline lookup yields CDR1 LNHDA and CDR2 SQIVND (reference sequence). The CDR3 has 12 residues. V lost 7 bases to trimming and J lost 6 bases; unmatched junction nucleotides: 4. CDR3 loop: CASKQGGNGYTF. The CDR3 DNA reads as TGTGCCAGTAAACAGGGGGGTAATGGCTACACCTTC.

This chain links TRBV27 with TRBJ2-1; 8 positions agree with TRBD2. Germline lookup yields CDR1 MNHEY and CDR2 SMNVEV (reference sequence). CDR3 size: 17 residues. Trimming cost V 2 bases and J 4 bases; bases outside gene matches: 10. The CDR3 DNA reads TGTGCCAGCAGTTTAACTGCGGCCGGGGGGGTTTACAATGAGCAGTTCTTC. This sequence encodes CASSLTAAGGVYNEQFF.

The V call is TRBV10-3, the J call TRBJ2-3; TRBD2 matches at 9 bases. CDR3 length: 15 amino acids. The V and J ends lost 6 bases and 2 bases, in that order; junction bases with no gene match: 6. In germline, CDR1 is ENHRY, CDR2 SYGVKD. In DNA, the CDR3 is TGTGCCATCAGAGGGGGCGGGGGGGCCACAGATACGCAGTATTTT. As protein: CAIRGGGGATDTQYF.

This chain connects TRBV29-1 to TRBJ2-7; 7 bases agree with TRBD1. With V trimmed by 6 bases and J by 3 bases, 8 bases remained unmatched. This CDR3 has 13 residues. From germline, CDR1 is SQVTM and CDR2 ANQGSEA. The DNA of the CDR3 is TGCAGCGTGCGGACAGGATCCGACTACGAGCAGTACTTC. It yields the protein CSVRTGSDYEQYF.

V and J are TRBV4-1 and TRBJ1-1; TRBD1 might be the D (6 bases). CDR1 MGHRA and CDR2 YSYEKL come from the germline V gene. Trimming cost V 4 bases and J 5 bases, with 17 bases left between them. The CDR3 runs 15 residues. The DNA for the CDR3 is TGCGCCAGCAGCCGTGGAAGGCAGGGGAGTACTGAAGCTTTCTTT. Amino acids: CASSRGRQGSTEAFF.

The rearrangement joins TRBV19 to TRBJ2-5; 14 bases are a match to TRBD2. V gave up 5 bases and J gave up 2 bases; unmatched junction bases: 7. Germline lookup yields CDR1 LNHDA and CDR2 SQIVND (reference sequence). The CDR3 loop spans 17 amino acids. The CDR3: CASSSGLAGGVQETQYF. As DNA, the CDR3 is TGTGCCAGTAGTTCCGGACTAGCGGGGGGCGTACAAGAGACCCAGTACTTC.

The V gene is TRBV30, the J gene TRBJ2-7; D unresolved. Between the trimmed V and J ends, which lost 3 bases and 0 bases, there was a span of 18 bases. Germline loops: CDR1 GTSNPN, CDR2 SVGIG (reference sequence). The CDR3 has 16 residues. The CDR3 coding sequence is TGTGCCTGGAGACCAAACTCGGCAGGATCCTCCTACGAGCAGTACTTC. Encoded protein: CAWRPNSAGSSYEQYF. The full variable domain, in which reference TRBV30 and TRBJ2-7 provide the parts outside the CDR3, is SQTIHQWPATLVQPVGSPLSLECTVEGTSNPNLYWYRQAAGRGLQLLFYSVGIGQISSEVPQNLSASRPQDRQFILSSKKLLLSDSGFYLCAWRPNSAGSSYEQYFGPGTRLTVT.